The clone carrying this T cell receptor (beta chain) was found many times. Its antigen is undetermined. The CDR3 extends 3 residues past the end of the read, so its final part is completed from the germline J gene. The data are from a study of T cell clonality in common variable immunodeficiency. This CDR3 has 15 residues. Germline CDR1 is SGDLS and CDR2 is YYNGEE. The V end was cut by 0 bases, the J end by 4 bases, with 11 bases between. Equal genomic DNA amounts from CVID and control samples were sequenced. The assay was immunoSEQ multiplex PCR, and TCRdb's table has in-frame clones only and misses some. The sample counts approximately 81,000 clones, none seen once; the ten largest own under 1%. Donors gave roughly 5 to 9 ml heparinized peripheral whole blood. Regarding the study as a whole: CVID subjects shared fewer TCRbeta clones than healthy controls did.

The receptor was isolated from a person between 18 and 75 years old in good health. Sequenced material: peripheral blood mononuclear cells. V usage is TRBV9 and J usage is TRBJ2-1; maybe TRBD2 (6 bases). The CDR3 bases that were read are TGTGCCAGCAGCGTAGCTGTGCGGGGTTACAATGAG. It yields the protein CASSVAVRGYNE. The whole CDR3 sequence reads CASSVAVRGYNEQFF. The full variable domain, completed using reference TRBV9 and TRBJ2-1, is DSGVTQTPKHLITATGQRVTLRCSPRSGDLSVYWYQQSLDQGLQFLIQYYNGEERAKGNILERFSAQQFPDLHSELNLSSLELGDSALYFCASSVAVRGYNEQFFGPGTRLTVL.